A single sample gave rise to the 9 T cell receptor beta chains below, sequenced in a study of early T cells in non-severe SARS-CoV-2 infection. MiXCR, applied by TCRdb to the 5' RACE reads, yields one record per CDR3 protein. Of 80,000 or so distinct CDR3 sequences listed, roughly 12% are singletons. The sequencing input was whole blood. The origin of the receptors is an adult who was a healthcare worker with PCR-confirmed SARS-CoV-2 infection or an uninfected control (not recorded which).

On this clonotype itself: A read error is possible here, since a much larger clone lies one base away. V is TRBV7-9 and J is TRBJ2-5; D is possibly TRBD1 (5 bases). Germline-derived CDR1 and CDR2 are SEHNR and FQNEAQ (reference sequence). The CDR3 is 14 amino acids. This CDR3 is CVSSSWGSQETQYF. Here the CDR3 DNA reads TGTGTCAGCAGCTCCTGGGGCTCCCAAGAGACCCAGTACTTC.

This clonotype was counted only a few times. This chain connects TRBV5-1 to TRBJ1-1; TRBD1 matches at 8 bases. This CDR3 spans 14 amino acids. V lost 4 bases and J lost 11; bases outside the gene matches: 13. CDR1 is SGHRS and CDR2 is YFSETQ in the germline V gene. The CDR3 DNA follows: TGCGCCAGCAGCCCGGGACAGGACGAGGGGATGGCTTTCTTT. Protein product: CASSPGQDEGMAFF.

This clonotype has more than one count but fewer than ten. The chain carries TRBV2 and TRBJ1-4, with D unclear. The CDR3 is 11 amino acids. V was shortened by 7 bases and J by 5 bases, with 5 bases between the two germline ends. Germline CDR1 and CDR2: SNHLY and FYNNEI. DNA of the CDR3: TGTGCCAGCACCCCCAATGAAAAACTGTTTTTT. It yields the protein CASTPNEKLFF.

This clonotype occurred a few times. V usage is TRBV7-8 and J usage is TRBJ2-3; the D is unclear. CDR1 is SGHVS, CDR2 FQNEAQ, per germline. Trimming pared 0 bases from V and 2 bases from J, leaving 9 bases between. CDR3 length: 15 residues. Here the CDR3 reads CASSLAALNTDTQYF. The CDR3 DNA sequence: TGTGCCAGCAGCTTAGCTGCTCTTAACACAGATACGCAGTATTTT. Looking up the rest from reference TRBV7-8 and TRBJ2-3 gives the full variable domain: GAGVSQSPRYKVAKRGQDVALRCDPISGHVSLFWYQQALGQGPEFLTYFQNEAQLDKSGLPSDRFFAERPEGSVSTLKIQRTQQEDSAVYLCASSLAALNTDTQYFGPGTRLTVL.

This chain joins TRBV29-1 and TRBJ2-2; D may be TRBD1 or TRBD2 (5 bases each). Trimming removed 7 bases from V and 3 bases from J, with 18 bases in between. The CDR3 loop spans 15 amino acids. Per germline, CDR1 SQVTM and CDR2 ANQGSEA. For the CDR3, the DNA is TGCAGCGCTGGAGGATGGGGCTCTTACACCGGGGAGCTGTTTTTT. Its translation: CSAGGWGSYTGELFF.

This clonotype was seen a few times. The gene calls are TRBV21-1 and TRBJ2-3; whether TRBD2, the table's D call, matches the DNA was not checked. TRBV21-1 is termed a pseudogene. This CDR3 spans 15 amino acids. The CDR3 region is CASSIGTSRPDTQYF. Here the CDR3 DNA reads TGTGCCAGCAGCATCGGGACTAGCCGCCCAGATACGCAGTATTTT.

This clonotype was seen a few times. The V and J genes are TRBV29-1 and TRBJ1-1, with D unclear. Germline values: CDR1 SQVTM, CDR2 ANQGSEA. Deletions cut 3 bases from V and 7 bases from J, with 9 bases between. CDR3 length: 11 amino acids. CDR3 DNA: TGCAGCGTTGATGGCGGATATGAAGCTTTCTTT. Its translation is CSVDGGYEAFF.

The chain combines TRBV20-1 with TRBJ2-2, with D unclear. V was shortened by 6 bases and J by 7 bases, with 9 bases between the two germline ends. The germline CDR1 and CDR2 sequences are DFQATT and SNEGSKA (reference sequence). The length of the CDR3 is 11 residues. The CDR3 DNA follows: TGCAGTGCCCCGCTGGTCGGGGAGCTGTTTTTT. Encoded protein: CSAPLVGELFF.

The rearrangement uses TRBV5-6 and TRBJ1-2; 9 bases align to TRBD1. The length of the CDR3 is 15 residues. The germline gives CDR1 SGHDT, CDR2 YYEEEE. V shed 2 bases and J 2 bases; nucleotides not matched to a gene: 4. The CDR3 sequence is CASSLWDRANYGYTF. CDR3 bases: TGTGCCAGCAGCTTATGGGACAGGGCCAACTATGGCTACACCTTC.